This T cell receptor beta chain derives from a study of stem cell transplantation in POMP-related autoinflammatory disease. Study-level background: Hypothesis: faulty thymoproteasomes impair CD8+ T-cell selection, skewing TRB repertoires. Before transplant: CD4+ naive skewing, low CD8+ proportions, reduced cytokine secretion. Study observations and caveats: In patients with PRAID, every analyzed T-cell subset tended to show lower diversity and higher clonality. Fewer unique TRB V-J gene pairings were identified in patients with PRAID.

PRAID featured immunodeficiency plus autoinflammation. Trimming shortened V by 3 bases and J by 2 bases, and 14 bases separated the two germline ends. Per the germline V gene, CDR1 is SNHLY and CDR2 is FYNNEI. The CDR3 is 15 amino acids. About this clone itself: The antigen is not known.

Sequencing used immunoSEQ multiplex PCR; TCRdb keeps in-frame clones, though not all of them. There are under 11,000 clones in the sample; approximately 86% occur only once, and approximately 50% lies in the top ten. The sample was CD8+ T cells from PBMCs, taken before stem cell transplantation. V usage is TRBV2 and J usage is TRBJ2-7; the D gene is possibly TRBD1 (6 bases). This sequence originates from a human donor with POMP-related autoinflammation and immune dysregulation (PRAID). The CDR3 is CASSDDRPQPYEQYF. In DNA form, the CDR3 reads TGTGCCAGCAGTGACGACAGGCCCCAACCCTACGAGCAGTACTTC.